These 30 T cell receptor beta chains came from one sample sequenced in a study of graft-versus-host responses after intestinal transplantation. TCRdb keeps only in-frame clones here, not all; method: immunoSEQ multiplex PCR. The sample shows tens of thousands of clones, roughly nine tenths of them seen only once. These receptors' antigens are unknown. The specimen comprised unstimulated CD4+ T cells sorted from spleen or lymph node cells, sampled before intestinal transplant. These receptors came from a human donor who received an intestinal transplant.

The chain links TRBV4-1 to TRBJ2-7; 9 bases are shared with TRBD1. V dropped 3 bases and J dropped 5; count of bases not matched to a gene: 5. This CDR3 has 14 amino acids. Germline assignment: CDR1 MGHRA and CDR2 YSYEKL. CDR3 nucleotides: TGCGCCAGCAGCCAGGACAGGGGCAGGGACGAGCAGTACTTC. Protein: CASSQDRGRDEQYF.

The gene calls are TRBV9 and TRBJ2-2; D ambiguous. CDR3 size: 14 residues. V was trimmed by 3 bases and J by 1 base, leaving 7 bases between them. The germline V gene has CDR1 SGDLS and CDR2 YYNGEE. The CDR3 loop reads CASSDPRNTGELFF. The CDR3, as DNA: TGTGCCAGCAGCGACCCGCGGAACACCGGGGAGCTGTTTTTT.

This clone showed up just once. This CDR3 reads CAWHTGASGANVLTF. The CDR3 DNA is TGTGCCTGGCACACAGGAGCCTCTGGGGCCAACGTCCTGACTTTC. The V call is TRBV30, the J call TRBJ2-6; D is perhaps TRBD1 (5 bases). V was pared by 5 bases and J by 0 bases, with 11 bases between. This CDR3 spans 15 amino acids. The germline V gene has CDR1 GTSNPN and CDR2 SVGIG (reference sequence).

The chain is built from TRBV5-1 and TRBJ2-1; TRBD2 matches 8 bases. Trimming cost V 5 bases and J 6 bases; bases outside gene matches: 10. This CDR3 contains 15 residues. The germline gives CDR1 SGHRS, CDR2 YFSETQ. The CDR3 here is CASRGTRDPGNEQFF. For the CDR3, the DNA is TGCGCCAGCAGGGGGACTAGGGACCCTGGCAATGAGCAGTTCTTC. Together with reference TRBV5-1 and TRBJ2-1, the CDR3 gives the full variable domain: KAGVTQTPRYLIKTRGQQVTLSCSPISGHRSVSWYQQTPGQGLQFLFEYFSETQRNKGNFPGRFSGRQFSNSRSEMNVSTLELGDSALYLCASRGTRDPGNEQFFGPGTRLTVL.

V and J are TRBV9 and TRBJ2-1, with 7 bases aligning to TRBD2. The V and J ends lost 1 base and 6 bases, in that order; junction bases with no gene match: 4. This CDR3 spans 14 amino acids. Germline CDR1 reads SGDLS; CDR2 reads YYNGEE. The CDR3 reads CASSVIASGNEQFF. CDR3 bases: TGTGCCAGCAGCGTAATTGCTAGCGGCAATGAGCAGTTCTTC. Variable domain in full (rest from reference TRBV9 and TRBJ2-1): DSGVTQTPKHLITATGQRVTLRCSPRSGDLSVYWYQQSLDQGLQFLIQYYNGEERAKGNILERFSAQQFPDLHSELNLSSLELGDSALYFCASSVIASGNEQFFGPGTRLTVL.

This clone was observed a single time. The chain links TRBV5-4 to TRBJ2-3; D is perhaps TRBD2 (7 bases). The V gene's germline CDR1 is SGHNT and CDR2 YYREEE (reference sequence). Trimming removed 4 bases from V and 2 bases from J, with 17 bases in between. CDR3 length: 16 amino acids. The CDR3 DNA follows: TGTGCCAGCAGCCCGGGGGGCTCGACAGTCACAGATACGCAGTATTTT. This gives the protein CASSPGGSTVTDTQYF.

The chain is built from TRBV9 and TRBJ2-1, with 15 positions matching TRBD2. Germline-derived CDR1 and CDR2 are SGDLS and YYNGEE. The J segment lost 9 bases and the V segment lost 2 bases, leaving 12 bases of the junction unmatched. The CDR3 runs to 18 residues. In DNA, the CDR3 is TGTGCCAGCAGCGTCGAAACTGGACTAGCGGGAGGGGGAGGTGAGCAGTTCTTC. It encodes CASSVETGLAGGGGEQFF. Full variable domain (outside the CDR3, taken from reference TRBV9 and TRBJ2-1): DSGVTQTPKHLITATGQRVTLRCSPRSGDLSVYWYQQSLDQGLQFLIQYYNGEERAKGNILERFSAQQFPDLHSELNLSSLELGDSALYFCASSVETGLAGGGGEQFFGPGTRLTVL.

The V and J genes are TRBV6-1 and TRBJ2-1; D is ambiguous. Germline V gene data show CDR1 as MNHNS and CDR2 as SASEGT. Trimming took 7 bases from V and 5 from J, leaving 9 bases between them. CDR3 length: 12 residues. The CDR3 bases are TGTGCCAGCAAAGACACTCACAATGAGCAGTTCTTC. Protein sequence: CASKDTHNEQFF.

The J gene is TRBJ2-2, the V gene TRBV9; D is unresolved. V dropped 4 bases and J dropped 6 bases, with 13 bases sitting between them. Per germline, CDR1 SGDLS and CDR2 YYNGEE. CDR3 length: 14 residues. CDR3 DNA: TGTGCCAGCAGCCCTCACACGGGTTCCGGGGAGCTGTTTTTT. Translated: CASSPHTGSGELFF. The full variable domain, rest sourced from reference TRBV9 and TRBJ2-2, is DSGVTQTPKHLITATGQRVTLRCSPRSGDLSVYWYQQSLDQGLQFLIQYYNGEERAKGNILERFSAQQFPDLHSELNLSSLELGDSALYFCASSPHTGSGELFFGEGSRLTVL.

This chain uses TRBV7-3 with TRBJ2-5; perhaps TRBD1 as D (6 bases). The J call may be mistaken, given a closer DNA end match to TRBJ2-7. The CDR3 runs 15 residues. The germline CDR1 and CDR2 sequences are SGHTA and FQGTGA. The CDR3 DNA reads TGTGCCAGCAGCTCCACCGGGACACTCCGTTACGAGCAGTACTTC. Protein: CASSSTGTLRYEQYF.

The J gene is TRBJ2-1, the V gene TRBV7-3; D may be TRBD1 (5 bases). Germline CDR1 SGHTA, CDR2 FQGTGA. Trimming removed 0 bases from V and 7 bases from J, with 10 bases in between. The CDR3 consists of 14 residues. Here the CDR3 DNA reads TGTGCCAGCAGCTTAACAGGGGCGAGGAATGAGCAGTTCTTC. This encodes CASSLTGARNEQFF. The full variable domain, in which reference TRBV7-3 and TRBJ2-1 provide the parts outside the CDR3, is GAGVSQTPSNKVTEKGKYVELRCDPISGHTALYWYRQSLGQGPEFLIYFQGTGAADDSGLPNDRFFAVRPEGSVSTLKIQRTERGDSAVYLCASSLTGARNEQFFGPGTRLTVL.

This clone was detected a few times. The chain recombines TRBV10-3 with TRBJ1-1; TRBD1 matches at 7 bases. Germline V gene lookup returns CDR1 ENHRY and CDR2 SYGVKD. The trim removed 7 bases at V and 3 bases at J, leaving 8 bases unmatched. The CDR3 is made up of 14 amino acids. The CDR3 DNA follows: TGTGCCATCAACAACAGACAGGGTGACACTGAAGCTTTCTTT. Translation gives CAINNRQGDTEAFF.

The rearrangement links TRBV28 to TRBJ1-5, with D maybe TRBD1 (6 bases). Trimming took off 6 bases at V and 7 bases at J, with 22 bases between the two ends. This CDR3 is 16 amino acids long. Germline-derived CDR1 and CDR2 are MDHEN and SYDVKM. CDR3 sequence reads: CASRLGVSGDRQPQHF. The CDR3 DNA reads TGTGCCAGCAGATTAGGTGTGTCAGGGGATAGGCAGCCCCAGCATTTT.

The rearrangement uses TRBV11-2 and TRBJ2-2; D remains unclear. Between the trimmed V and J ends, which lost 5 bases and 6 bases, there was a span of 10 bases. CDR1 SGHAT and CDR2 FQNNGV come from the germline V gene. This CDR3 contains 13 residues. CDR3 protein: CASSVQQAGELFF. The DNA of the CDR3 is TGTGCCAGCAGCGTCCAACAAGCCGGGGAGCTGTTTTTT.

The rearrangement joins TRBV4-1 to TRBJ1-4, with TRBD1 matching over 7 bases. Trimming at V came to 0 bases and at J to 5 bases, leaving 6 bases not matched to a gene. The CDR3 length is 16 residues. Germline CDR1 reads MGHRA; CDR2 reads YSYEKL. The CDR3 nucleotides are TGCGCCAGCAGCCAAGAGTCGGGACAGCGGAATGAAAAACTGTTTTTT. It is translated as CASSQESGQRNEKLFF.

The chain has TRBV6-5 and TRBJ2-6; D is uncertain. Germline values: CDR1 MNHEY, CDR2 SVGAGI. Trimming cost V 7 bases and J 2 bases, with 9 bases left between them. CDR3 size: 14 residues. The CDR3 loop reads CASTPGPGANVLTF. The CDR3 DNA reads TGTGCCAGCACCCCCGGTCCTGGGGCCAACGTCCTGACTTTC.

The V gene is TRBV29-1, the J gene TRBJ2-2; D gene uncertain. The CDR3 is 14 residues long. Per germline, CDR1 SQVTM and CDR2 ANQGSEA. V was clipped by 5 bases and J by 4 bases, with 14 bases between them. The CDR3 sequence: CSVLSDGATGELFF. CDR3 nucleotides: TGCAGCGTTTTGTCCGACGGAGCCACCGGGGAGCTGTTTTTT.

The V call is TRBV2, the J call TRBJ1-1; D may be TRBD1 (5 bases). CDR3 size: 15 residues. CDR1 is SNHLY, CDR2 FYNNEI, per germline. V lost 1 base and J 1 base, leaving 10 bases between the germline ends. The CDR3 loop is CASSEVTGGNTEAFF. CDR3 nucleotides: TGTGCCAGCAGTGAAGTGACCGGGGGGAACACTGAAGCTTTCTTT.

This rearrangement joins TRBV28 to TRBJ1-2; D gene ambiguous. The CDR3 has 13 amino acids. Germline V lookup: CDR1 MDHEN, CDR2 SYDVKM. Trimming left V 5 bases short and J 5 bases short, with 12 bases between. CDR3 DNA sequence: TGTGCCAGCAGTCCACCCCCGGGGTATGGCTACACCTTC. Its protein product is CASSPPPGYGYTF.

This clone was detected only a few times. The chain joins TRBV6-6 to TRBJ2-7; D is possibly TRBD1 (5 bases). V was shortened by 4 bases and J by 1 base, with 5 bases between the two germline ends. The CDR3 is 12 residues long. CDR1 MNHNY and CDR2 SVGAGI come from the germline V gene (reference sequence). The CDR3 is CASSSGSYEQYF. The CDR3 DNA is TGTGCCAGCAGTTCAGGGTCCTACGAGCAGTACTTC.

This chain connects TRBV19 to TRBJ1-1; a possible D gene is TRBD1 (6 bases). V shed 5 bases and J shed 7 bases, with 17 bases lying between them. Germline lookup yields CDR1 LNHDA and CDR2 SQIVND (reference sequence). The CDR3 extends over 14 amino acids. CDR3: CASSPRTEKDEAFF. The CDR3 DNA reads as TGTGCCAGTAGTCCCAGGACAGAGAAAGATGAAGCTTTCTTT.

The rearrangement uses TRBV4-1 and TRBJ2-1; TRBD2 agrees at 12 bases. V gave up 1 base and J gave up 8 bases; unmatched junction bases: 3. From germline, CDR1 is MGHRA and CDR2 YSYEKL. The CDR3 has 15 residues. In DNA, the CDR3 is TGCGCCAGCAGCCAAGGACTAGCGGGGGCTTATGAGCAGTTCTTC. Its translation is CASSQGLAGAYEQFF.

The J gene is TRBJ2-3, the V gene TRBV5-1, with 13 positions matching TRBD2. This CDR3 comprises 16 residues. Germline V gene data show CDR1 as SGHRS and CDR2 as YFSETQ. V lost 3 bases and J lost 2; bases outside the gene matches: 3. CDR3 nucleotide sequence: TGCGCCAGCAGCTCCGGACTAGCGGGAGTCACAGATACGCAGTATTTT. It yields the protein CASSSGLAGVTDTQYF.

This clone has only one observation. This chain joins TRBV7-8 and TRBJ2-7; 10 positions match TRBD1. Germline trimming cut 5 bases from V and 4 bases from J; bases unmatched to any gene: 8. Germline values: CDR1 SGHVS, CDR2 FQNEAQ. CDR3 length equals 15 residues. In DNA form, the CDR3 reads TGTGCCAGCAGCCGCACACCGGGACAGGGGTACGAGCAGTACTTC. Translating gives CASSRTPGQGYEQYF.

Remarks on this clone: Relative to the germline gene, one junction end is altered; a read error may explain this. The sample contains more than one DNA sequence encoding this CDR3. The chain links TRBV2 to TRBJ1-1, with a tentative D call TRBD1 (6 bases). Germline CDR1 reads SNHLY; CDR2 reads FYNNEI. The CDR3 spans 15 residues. CDR3 amino acids: CASSGGRGGDTEAFF. The CDR3 nucleotides are TGTGCCAGCAGTGGAGGCAGGGGAGGGGACACTGAGGCTTTCTTT.

The chain uses TRBV5-1 and TRBJ2-1; D remains unclear. The V end was cut by 3 bases, the J end by 9 bases, with 16 bases between. This CDR3 comprises 14 residues. Per the germline V gene, CDR1 is SGHRS and CDR2 is YFSETQ. The CDR3: CASSSRPPKGEQFF. The CDR3, as DNA: TGCGCCAGCAGCTCTAGACCCCCAAAAGGTGAGCAGTTCTTC.

The chain combines TRBV6-5 with TRBJ2-7; TRBD2 is a possible D gene (7 bases). V was clipped by 2 bases and J by 1 base, with 12 bases between them. Germline V gives CDR1 MNHEY, CDR2 SVGAGI. The CDR3 totals 15 residues. The CDR3 sequence is CASSYGGARSYEQYF. The CDR3, as DNA: TGTGCCAGCAGTTACGGGGGGGCGCGATCCTACGAGCAGTACTTC.

The chain couples TRBV19 to TRBJ2-5; D is possibly TRBD1 (6 bases). The CDR3 runs to 15 residues. V was trimmed by 6 bases and J by 0 bases, leaving 14 bases between them. Germline assignment: CDR1 LNHDA and CDR2 SQIVND (reference sequence). CDR3 amino acids: CASSPDRVYQETQYF. The CDR3 DNA sequence: TGTGCCAGTAGCCCGGACAGAGTGTACCAAGAGACCCAGTACTTC.

This chain uses TRBV15 with TRBJ2-1, with D possibly being TRBD2 (5 bases). Germline V gene data show CDR1 as LNHNV and CDR2 as YYDKDF (reference sequence). V lost 8 bases to trimming and J lost 2 bases, with 19 bases between them. This CDR3 has 16 amino acids. CDR3 coding DNA: TGTGCCACCGGGAGCAAATCGGGTTGGGCCTACAATGAGCAGTTCTTC. Amino acids: CATGSKSGWAYNEQFF.

The chain links TRBV2 to TRBJ2-7; 12 bases match TRBD1. The CDR3 is 15 residues long. Per the germline V gene, CDR1 is SNHLY and CDR2 is FYNNEI. With V trimmed by 3 bases and J by 6 bases, 6 bases remained unmatched. The CDR3 DNA reads as TGTGCCAGCAGTGAGGGGGACAGGGGGCGCCGCGAGCAGTACTTC. The encoded protein is CASSEGDRGRREQYF.